This TCR beta chain was captured in a study of beta chain features in type 1 diabetes. Study-level points and caveats: Shorter TCRB CDR3s, moderately but significantly so, marked every one of the four CD4+ subsets in Type 1 diabetes patients.

With regard to this clone: The target antigen is unknown.

Sorting produced populations that all topped 95% purity. Expressed TCRB transcripts got sequenced, as all isolated RNA was reverse transcribed. This table comes from immunoSEQ multiplex PCR, and its TCRdb copy is limited to in-frame clones, with some not included. Seen here are some 660,000 clones, over 11% observed once, and the top ten hold approximately 0.042%. From germline, CDR1 is GTSNPN and CDR2 SVGIG (reference sequence). This CDR3 has 16 residues. V lost 3 bases and J 0 bases, leaving 15 bases between the germline ends. The clonotype was recovered from a man between 18 and 35 years old with type 1 diabetes. Sequencing was carried out using naive CD4+ T cells from blood. This rearrangement joins TRBV30 to TRBJ1-3; D is possibly TRBD1 (5 bases). CDR3 amino acids: CAWSSDILSSGNTIYF. CDR3 DNA: TGTGCCTGGAGCTCGGACATTCTGAGCTCTGGAAACACCATATATTTT. Looking up the rest from reference TRBV30 and TRBJ1-3 gives the full variable domain: SQTIHQWPATLVQPVGSPLSLECTVEGTSNPNLYWYRQAAGRGLQLLFYSVGIGQISSEVPQNLSASRPQDRQFILSSKKLLLSDSGFYLCAWSSDILSSGNTIYFGEGSWLTVV.